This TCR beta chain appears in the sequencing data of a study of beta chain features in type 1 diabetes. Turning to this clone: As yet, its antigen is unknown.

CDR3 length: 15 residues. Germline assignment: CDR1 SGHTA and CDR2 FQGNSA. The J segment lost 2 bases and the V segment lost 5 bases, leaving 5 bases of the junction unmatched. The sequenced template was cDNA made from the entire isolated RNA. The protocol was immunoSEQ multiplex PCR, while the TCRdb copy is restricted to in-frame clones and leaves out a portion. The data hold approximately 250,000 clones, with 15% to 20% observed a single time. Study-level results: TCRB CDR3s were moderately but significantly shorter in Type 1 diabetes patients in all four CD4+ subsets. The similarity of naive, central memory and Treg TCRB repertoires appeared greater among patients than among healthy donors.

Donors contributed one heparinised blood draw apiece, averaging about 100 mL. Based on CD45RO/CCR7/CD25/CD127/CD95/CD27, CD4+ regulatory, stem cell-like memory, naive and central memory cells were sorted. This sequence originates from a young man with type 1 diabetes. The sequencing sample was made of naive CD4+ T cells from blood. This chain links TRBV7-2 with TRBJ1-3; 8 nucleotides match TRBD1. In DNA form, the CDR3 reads TGTGCCAGCAGCCGGGACAGGACAGCTGGAAACACCATATATTTT. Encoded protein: CASSRDRTAGNTIYF.